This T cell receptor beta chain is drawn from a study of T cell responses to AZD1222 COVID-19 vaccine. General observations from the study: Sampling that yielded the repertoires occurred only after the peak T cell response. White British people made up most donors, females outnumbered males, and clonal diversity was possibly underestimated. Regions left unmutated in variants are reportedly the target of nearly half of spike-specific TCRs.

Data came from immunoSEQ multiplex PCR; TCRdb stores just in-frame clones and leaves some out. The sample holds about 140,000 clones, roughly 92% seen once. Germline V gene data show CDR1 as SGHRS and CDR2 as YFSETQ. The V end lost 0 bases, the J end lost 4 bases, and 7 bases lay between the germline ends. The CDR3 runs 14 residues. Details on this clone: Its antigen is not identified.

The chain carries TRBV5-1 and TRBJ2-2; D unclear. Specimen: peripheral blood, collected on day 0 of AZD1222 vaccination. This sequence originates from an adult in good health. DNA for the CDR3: TGCGCCAGCAGCTTGGGATATACCACCGGGGAGCTGTTTTTT. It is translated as CASSLGYTTGELFF.